The 26 T cell receptor beta chains below were found in one sample sequenced in a study of T cells in Graves' hyperthyroidism and ophthalmopathy. What was amplified from RNA transcripts were TCR beta CDR3 regions. The primer set for the first-round RT-PCR of the TCR CDR3 was HTBI. In TCRdb, the multiplex PCR reads were re-called with MiXCR into one record per CDR3 protein. The sample includes 380,000 or so distinct CDR3 sequences, 13% of them seen just once. Sequenced sample: blood. Receptor source: a man younger than 40 with Graves' hyperthyroidism that later progressed to Graves' ophthalmopathy.

This CDR3 is CSARVGSYNSPLHF. Here the CDR3 DNA reads TGCAGTGCTAGAGTGGGGTCCTATAATTCACCCCTCCACTTT. V is TRBV20-1 and J is TRBJ1-6, with D unresolved. The CDR3 is 14 amino acids. The germline CDR1 and CDR2 sequences are DFQATT and SNEGSKA (reference sequence). Trimming took 1 base from V and 1 from J, leaving 5 bases between them.

J is TRBJ1-5 and V is TRBV5-1; 10 positions match TRBD1. V was pared by 4 bases and J by 3 bases, with 7 bases of the junction left unmatched. The CDR3 extends over 16 amino acids. Germline V gene data show CDR1 as SGHRS and CDR2 as YFSETQ. CDR3 bases: TGCGCCAGCAGCATCGGCGGGACAGGGGTCAATCAGCCCCAGCATTTT. This translates into CASSIGGTGVNQPQHF.

Many counts were recorded for this clonotype. The rearrangement joins TRBV20-1 to TRBJ1-2; a weak D match, TRBD1 (5 bases). Trimming took 3 bases from V and 0 from J, leaving 8 bases between them. CDR1 is DFQATT, CDR2 SNEGSKA, per germline (reference sequence). This CDR3 contains 13 residues. The CDR3 here is CSARDTANYGYTF. The CDR3 bases are TGCAGTGCTAGGGACACCGCTAACTATGGCTACACCTTC.

A few counts support this clonotype. V and J are TRBV7-9 and TRBJ2-7; D is unclear. Trimming took off 4 bases at V and 2 bases at J, with 15 bases between the two ends. Germline CDR1 and CDR2: SEHNR and FQNEAQ (reference sequence). CDR3 size: 15 residues. The CDR3 loop is CASSSPPLSPYEQYF. The CDR3 nucleotides read TGTGCCAGCAGCTCCCCTCCCCTGTCCCCCTACGAGCAGTACTTC.

The chain combines TRBV9 with TRBJ1-4; D might be TRBD1 (5 bases). The CDR3 sequence is 15 residues long. From germline, CDR1 is SGDLS and CDR2 YYNGEE. V was shortened by 0 bases and J by 5 bases, with 11 bases between the two germline ends. CDR3: CASSVEDRTNEKLFF. Here the CDR3 DNA reads TGTGCCAGCAGCGTAGAAGACAGAACAAATGAAAAACTGTTTTTT.

This clonotype has a handful of counts. This chain connects TRBV6-4 to TRBJ2-7, with a tentative D call TRBD1 (6 bases). The CDR3 covers 14 residues. The V end lost 4 bases, the J end lost 1 base, and 11 bases lay between the germline ends. CDR1 is MRHNA, CDR2 SNTAGT, per germline. The CDR3 spells CASSGQVTSYEQYF. The DNA for the CDR3 is TGTGCCAGCAGTGGACAGGTTACGTCCTACGAGCAGTACTTC.

This clonotype has ten or more counts. CDR3 sequence: CASSPIGTEAFF. CDR3 sequence (DNA): TGTGCCAGCAGTCCGATCGGCACTGAAGCTTTCTTT. The chain carries TRBV12-3 or TRBV12-4 and TRBJ1-1; D ambiguous. The CDR3 is 12 residues long. V was pared by 5 bases and J by 4 bases, with 8 bases between.

In this sample, this clonotype turned up many times. The V call is TRBV30, the J call TRBJ2-1; 7 bases map to TRBD1. V shed 2 bases and J 5 bases; nucleotides not matched to a gene: 6. The CDR3 length is 14 residues. Germline lookup yields CDR1 GTSNPN and CDR2 SVGIG (reference sequence). CDR3 DNA sequence: TGTGCCTGGAGTCGGGACAGCTCGCACAATGAGCAGTTCTTC. Its protein product is CAWSRDSSHNEQFF.

This clonotype was detected ten times or more. The gene calls are TRBV11-3 and TRBJ1-6; TRBD1 matches 10 bases. The trim removed 4 bases at V and 6 bases at J, leaving 3 bases unmatched. CDR3 length equals 15 residues. Germline loops: CDR1 SGHNT, CDR2 YENEEA. This CDR3 is CASSSRTGGNSPLHF. As DNA, the CDR3 is TGTGCCAGCAGCTCTCGGACAGGGGGTAATTCACCCCTCCACTTT.

This clonotype was recorded many times. The chain combines TRBV6-1 with TRBJ2-1; D is unresolved. There are 14 residues in the CDR3. The germline CDR1 and CDR2 sequences are MNHNS and SASEGT. V was cut by 6 bases and J by 4 bases, with 13 bases left in between. The CDR3 DNA is TGTGCCAGCAGCACCGGACCCGGTTACAATGAGCAGTTCTTC. It specifies CASSTGPGYNEQFF.

This clonotype has ten or more counts. J is TRBJ2-7 and V is TRBV20-1; D uncertain. The germline gives CDR1 DFQATT, CDR2 SNEGSKA (reference sequence). This CDR3 contains 15 residues. V dropped 0 bases and J dropped 3 bases, with 15 bases sitting between them. This chain's CDR3 is CSARDPGSQLYEQYF. CDR3 DNA sequence: TGCAGTGCTAGAGACCCTGGCAGCCAACTCTACGAGCAGTACTTC.

The chain is built from TRBV4-1 and TRBJ1-6; D is unresolved. Germline CDR1 and CDR2: MGHRA and YSYEKL. V was clipped by 0 bases and J by 5 bases, with 11 bases between them. The CDR3 runs 16 residues. In DNA form, the CDR3 reads TGCGCCAGCAGCCAAGATTTTCGGGGTAATAATTCACCCCTCCACTTT. This sequence encodes CASSQDFRGNNSPLHF.

This clonotype was seen a handful of times. V is TRBV12-3 or TRBV12-4 and J is TRBJ2-5; TRBD2 agrees at 14 bases. The V gene end was trimmed by 8 bases and the J gene end by 6 bases; junction bases not matched to a gene: 11. This CDR3 comprises 16 residues. CDR3 sequence: CASAWTSGGMVKTQYF. The CDR3 DNA is TGTGCCAGCGCTTGGACTAGCGGGGGGATGGTGAAGACCCAGTACTTC.

This clonotype was observed at least ten times. CDR3: CASTLAGGSYEQYF. DNA of the CDR3: TGCGCCAGCACCTTAGCGGGGGGTTCCTACGAGCAGTACTTC. V usage is TRBV5-1 and J usage is TRBJ2-7; 10 bases align to TRBD2. V lost 6 bases, J lost 1 base, and 4 bases stayed unmatched. Germline V gene data show CDR1 as SGHRS and CDR2 as YFSETQ. This CDR3 is built from 14 residues.

This clonotype came up many times. The rearrangement joins TRBV27 to TRBJ1-2, with TRBD1 identical over 7 bases. V lost 5 bases to trimming and J lost 0 bases; unmatched junction nucleotides: 9. Looked up from germline, CDR1 is MNHEY and CDR2 is SMNVEV (reference sequence). This CDR3 has 16 residues. The DNA of the CDR3 is TGTGCCAGCAGTACGACCGGGACAGCCTCTAACTATGGCTACACCTTC. It encodes CASSTTGTASNYGYTF.

This chain connects TRBV6-2 or TRBV6-3 to TRBJ2-7; D is unresolved. Germline CDR1 and CDR2: MNHEY and SVGEGT. The CDR3 covers 11 residues. V lost 8 bases, J lost 6 bases, and 11 bases lay in between. For the CDR3, the DNA is TGTGCCAGCTTCCGGGTAGGCGAGCAGTACTTC. Translation gives CASFRVGEQYF.

This clonotype was found many times. The genes are TRBV27 and TRBJ2-4; 11 bases fit TRBD1. Per germline, CDR1 MNHEY and CDR2 SMNVEV (reference sequence). V shed 4 bases and J 1 base; nucleotides not matched to a gene: 3. CDR3 length: 16 amino acids. The CDR3 region has the DNA TGTGCCAGCAGTTCAAGGACAGGGGGCGCCAAAAACATTCAGTACTTC. This sequence encodes CASSSRTGGAKNIQYF.

The sample holds many counts of this clonotype. This chain joins TRBV2 and TRBJ2-1; D uncertain. Germline loops: CDR1 SNHLY, CDR2 FYNNEI. Trimming removed 1 base at V and 9 bases at J, with 10 bases between. The CDR3 contains 13 residues. The CDR3 DNA reads as TGTGCCAGCAGTGAAGAACCGGCCACTGAGCAGTTCTTC. The encoded protein is CASSEEPATEQFF.

The chain links TRBV7-9 to TRBJ2-7; the D gene is possibly TRBD1 (6 bases). This CDR3 comprises 13 residues. V was trimmed by 5 bases and J by 6 bases, leaving 14 bases between them. In germline, CDR1 is SEHNR, CDR2 FQNEAQ (reference sequence). For the CDR3, the DNA is TGTGCCAGCAGCCGGGACATTCTGGGCGAGCAGTACTTC. It encodes CASSRDILGEQYF.

The sample holds a few counts of this clonotype. The chain is built from TRBV12-3 or TRBV12-4 and TRBJ1-2; possibly TRBD1 for D (6 bases). Between the trimmed V and J ends, which lost 6 bases and 4 bases, there was a span of 9 bases. The CDR3 runs 12 residues. CDR3 loop: CASRLTGYGYTF. The CDR3 bases are TGTGCCAGCAGACTGACAGGCTATGGCTACACCTTC.

This clonotype was found a few times. This chain connects TRBV3-1 to TRBJ2-5; 13 bases map to TRBD2. This CDR3 region has 15 residues. The V segment lost 7 bases and the J segment 1 base; nucleotides outside the gene matches: 3. Germline CDR1 is LGHDT and CDR2 is YNNKEL (reference sequence). The CDR3 DNA follows: TGTGCCAGCACGAGGACTAGCGGGGGCCAAGAGACCCAGTACTTC. As protein: CASTRTSGGQETQYF.

This clonotype has ten or more counts. V gene TRBV6-5 combines with J gene TRBJ2-5; TRBD2 aligns across 10 bases. The CDR3 extends over 15 amino acids. V was pared by 2 bases and J by 4 bases, with 4 bases of the junction left unmatched. Looked up from germline, CDR1 is MNHEY and CDR2 is SVGAGI. The DNA of the CDR3 is TGTGCCAGCAGTTACGGTCAGCGGGGGGGAGAGACCCAGTACTTC. Amino acid sequence: CASSYGQRGGETQYF.

Concerning this clonotype: A much larger clone lies one base from this, so it may be a read error. This sequence joins TRBV3-1 and TRBJ2-1; tentatively, D is TRBD1 (7 bases). CDR1 and CDR2 from the germline V gene are LGHDT and YNNKEL (reference sequence). Trimming took off 2 bases at V and 6 bases at J, with 17 bases between the two ends. The CDR3 consists of 16 residues. The CDR3 sequence: CASSQPATGRINEQFF. As DNA, the CDR3 is TGTGCCAGCAGCCAACCGGCGACAGGGAGGATCAATGAGCAGTTCTTC.

This clonotype was observed at least ten times. The CDR3 sequence: CASSPRTGELFF. The CDR3 nucleotides read TGTGCCAGCAGTCCCCGGACCGGGGAGCTGTTTTTT. This chain connects TRBV28 to TRBJ2-2, with D uncertain. With 5 bases removed from V and 5 bases from J, the gap between germline ends came to 6 bases. The germline V gene has CDR1 MDHEN and CDR2 SYDVKM. The CDR3 runs 12 residues.

This clonotype was seen many times. The rearrangement uses TRBV18 and TRBJ1-1, with D uncertain. The CDR3 is 15 amino acids. Germline CDR1 is KGHSH and CDR2 is LQKENI. V was pared by 5 bases and J by 2 bases, with 15 bases between. The CDR3 DNA follows: TGTGCCAGCTCAATCCCCGGGTCTCAAAACACTGAAGCTTTCTTT. This encodes CASSIPGSQNTEAFF.

The table lists this clonotype with a few counts. CDR3 sequence (DNA): TGTGCCAGCTCACCACCGGGACAGGGAAACACCATATATTTT. As protein: CASSPPGQGNTIYF. The V call is TRBV18, the J call TRBJ1-3, with TRBD1 identical over 7 bases. The germline V gene has CDR1 KGHSH and CDR2 LQKENI. V shed 0 bases and J 4 bases; nucleotides not matched to a gene: 0. This CDR3 has 14 residues.